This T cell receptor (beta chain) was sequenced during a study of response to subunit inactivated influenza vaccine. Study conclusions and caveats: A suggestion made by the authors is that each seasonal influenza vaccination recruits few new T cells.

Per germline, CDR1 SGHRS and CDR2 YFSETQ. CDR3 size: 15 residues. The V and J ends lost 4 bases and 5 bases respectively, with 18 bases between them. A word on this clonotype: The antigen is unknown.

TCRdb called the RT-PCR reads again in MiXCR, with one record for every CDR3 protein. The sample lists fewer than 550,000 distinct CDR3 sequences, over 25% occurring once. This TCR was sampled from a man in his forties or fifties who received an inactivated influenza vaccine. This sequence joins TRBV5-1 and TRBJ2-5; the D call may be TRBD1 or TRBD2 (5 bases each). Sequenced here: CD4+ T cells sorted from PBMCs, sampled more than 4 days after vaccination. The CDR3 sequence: CASSQPGPQVETQYF. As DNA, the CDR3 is TGCGCCAGCAGCCAACCGGGGCCTCAAGTGGAGACCCAGTACTTC.